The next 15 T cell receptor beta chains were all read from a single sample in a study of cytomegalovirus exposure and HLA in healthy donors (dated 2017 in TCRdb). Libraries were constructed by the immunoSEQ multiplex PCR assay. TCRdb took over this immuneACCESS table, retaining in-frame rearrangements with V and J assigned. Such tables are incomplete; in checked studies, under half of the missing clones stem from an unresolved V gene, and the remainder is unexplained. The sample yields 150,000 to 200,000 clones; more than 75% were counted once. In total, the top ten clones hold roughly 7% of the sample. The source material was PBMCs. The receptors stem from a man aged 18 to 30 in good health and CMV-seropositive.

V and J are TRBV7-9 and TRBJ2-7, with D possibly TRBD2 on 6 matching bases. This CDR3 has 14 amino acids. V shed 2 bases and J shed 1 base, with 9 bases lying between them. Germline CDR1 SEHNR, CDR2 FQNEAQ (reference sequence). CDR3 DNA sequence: TGTGCCAGCAGCTTACCGGGAGTTTCCTACGAGCAGTACTTC. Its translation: CASSLPGVSYEQYF.

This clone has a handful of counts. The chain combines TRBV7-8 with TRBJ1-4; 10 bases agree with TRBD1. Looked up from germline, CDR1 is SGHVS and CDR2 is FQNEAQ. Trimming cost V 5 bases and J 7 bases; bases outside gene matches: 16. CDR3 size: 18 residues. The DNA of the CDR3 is TGTGCCAGCAGCATCGTCCCGGGACAGGGGAATTGGGGTGAAAAACTGTTTTTT. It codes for CASSIVPGQGNWGEKLFF.

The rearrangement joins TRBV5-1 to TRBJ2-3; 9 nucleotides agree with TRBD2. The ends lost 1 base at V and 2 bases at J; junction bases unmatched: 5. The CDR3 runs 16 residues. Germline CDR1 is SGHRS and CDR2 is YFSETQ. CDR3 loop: CASSLRLAEDTDTQYF. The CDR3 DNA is TGCGCCAGCAGCTTGAGACTAGCGGAAGACACAGATACGCAGTATTTT.

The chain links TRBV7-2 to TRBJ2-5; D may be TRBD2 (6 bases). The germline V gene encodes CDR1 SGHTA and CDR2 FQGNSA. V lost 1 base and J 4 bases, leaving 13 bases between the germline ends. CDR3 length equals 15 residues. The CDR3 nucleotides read TGTGCCAGCAGCTTAGAGGGGCGGCGGGGAGAGACCCAGTACTTC. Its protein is CASSLEGRRGETQYF.

The CDR3 here is CASSDRGGLRDIQYF. In nucleotides, the CDR3 is TGTGCCAGCAGTGATCGTGGAGGTCTAAGGGACATTCAGTACTTC. The chain employs TRBV28 and TRBJ2-4; tentatively, D is TRBD2 (5 bases). V lost 5 bases, J lost 8 bases, and 19 bases lay in between. The CDR3 runs to 15 residues. Germline V gene sequence: CDR1 MDHEN, CDR2 SYDVKM.

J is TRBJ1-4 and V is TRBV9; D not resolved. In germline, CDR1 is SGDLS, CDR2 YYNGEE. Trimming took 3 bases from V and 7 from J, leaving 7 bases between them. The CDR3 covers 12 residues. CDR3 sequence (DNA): TGTGCCAGCAGCGCGGGTAGTGAAAAACTGTTTTTT. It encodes CASSAGSEKLFF. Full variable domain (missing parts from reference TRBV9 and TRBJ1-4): DSGVTQTPKHLITATGQRVTLRCSPRSGDLSVYWYQQSLDQGLQFLIQYYNGEERAKGNILERFSAQQFPDLHSELNLSSLELGDSALYFCASSAGSEKLFFGSGTQLSVL.

CDR3 loop: CASRPGQVNNEQFF. The DNA for the CDR3 is TGTGCCAGCAGACCGGGACAGGTAAACAATGAGCAGTTCTTC. The chain couples TRBV5-4 to TRBJ2-1, with 8 positions matching TRBD1. The germline V gene encodes CDR1 SGHNT and CDR2 YYREEE (reference sequence). This CDR3 has 14 residues. With V trimmed by 5 bases and J by 5 bases, 6 bases remained unmatched.

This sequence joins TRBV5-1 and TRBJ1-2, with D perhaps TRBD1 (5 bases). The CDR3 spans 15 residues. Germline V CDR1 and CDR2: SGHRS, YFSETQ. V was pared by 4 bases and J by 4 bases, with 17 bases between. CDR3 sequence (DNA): TGCGCCAGCAGCCGAGAAGGGGAATCAGCCTATGGCTACACCTTC. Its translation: CASSREGESAYGYTF.

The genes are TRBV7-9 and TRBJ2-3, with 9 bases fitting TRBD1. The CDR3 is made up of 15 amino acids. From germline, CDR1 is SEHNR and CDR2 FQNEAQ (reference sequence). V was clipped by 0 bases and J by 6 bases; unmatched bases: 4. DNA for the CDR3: TGTGCCAGCAGCTTAGCGACCGGGACAGGGGATACGCAGTATTTT. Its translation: CASSLATGTGDTQYF.

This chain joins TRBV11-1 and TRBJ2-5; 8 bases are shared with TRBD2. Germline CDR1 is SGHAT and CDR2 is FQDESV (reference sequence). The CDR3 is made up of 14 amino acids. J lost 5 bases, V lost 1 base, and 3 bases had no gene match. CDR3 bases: TGTGCCAGCAGCTTAGAACCTAGCGGGGAGACCCAGTACTTC. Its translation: CASSLEPSGETQYF.

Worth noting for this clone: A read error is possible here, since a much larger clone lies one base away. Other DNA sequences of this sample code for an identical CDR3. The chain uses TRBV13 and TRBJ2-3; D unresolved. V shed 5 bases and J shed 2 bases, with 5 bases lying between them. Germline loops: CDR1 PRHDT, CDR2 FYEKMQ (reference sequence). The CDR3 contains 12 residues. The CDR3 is CASSPSTDTQYF. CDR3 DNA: TGTGCCAGCAGCCCATCCACAGATACGCAGTATTTT.

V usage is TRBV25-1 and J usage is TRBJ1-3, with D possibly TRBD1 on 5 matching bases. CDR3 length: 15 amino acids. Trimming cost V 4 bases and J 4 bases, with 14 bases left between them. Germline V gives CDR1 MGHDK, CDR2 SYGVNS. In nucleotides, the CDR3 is TGTGCCAGCAGTGGCGGGGCCCTGGGAGGAAACACCATATATTTT. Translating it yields CASSGGALGGNTIYF.

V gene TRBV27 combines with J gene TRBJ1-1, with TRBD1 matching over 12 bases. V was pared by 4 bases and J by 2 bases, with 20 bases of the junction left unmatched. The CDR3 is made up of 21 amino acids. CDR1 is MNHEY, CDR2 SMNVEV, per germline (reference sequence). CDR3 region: CASSSPGQGALWKIDNTEAFF. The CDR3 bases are TGTGCCAGCAGTTCTCCGGGACAGGGGGCTTTGTGGAAGATAGACAACACTGAAGCTTTCTTT.

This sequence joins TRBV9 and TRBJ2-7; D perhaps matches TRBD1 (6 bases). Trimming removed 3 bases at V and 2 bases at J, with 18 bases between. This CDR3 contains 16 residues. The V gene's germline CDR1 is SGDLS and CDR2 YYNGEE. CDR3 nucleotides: TGTGCCAGCAGCGCAGCCCGGGACACACCAACCTACGAGCAGTACTTC. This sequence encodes CASSAARDTPTYEQYF.

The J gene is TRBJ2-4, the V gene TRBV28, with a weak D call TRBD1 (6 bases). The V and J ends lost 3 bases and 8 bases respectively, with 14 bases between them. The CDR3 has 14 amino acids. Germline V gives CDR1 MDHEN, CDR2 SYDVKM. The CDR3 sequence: CASSLARGRDIQYF. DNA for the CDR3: TGTGCCAGCAGTTTGGCCAGGGGAAGAGACATTCAGTACTTC. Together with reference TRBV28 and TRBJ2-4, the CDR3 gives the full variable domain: DVKVTQSSRYLVKRTGEKVFLECVQDMDHENMFWYRQDPGLGLRLIYFSYDVKMKEKGDIPEGYSVSREKKERFSLILESASTNQTSMYLCASSLARGRDIQYFGAGTRLSVL.